One and the same sample provided the 10 T cell receptor beta chains below, sequenced in a study of graft-versus-host responses after intestinal transplantation. Their antigens are not known. Some clones are missing from TCRdb's copy, which holds only in-frame ones; the method was immunoSEQ multiplex PCR. The data show roughly 28,000 clones, with roughly 82% seen just once and about 0.7% held by the top ten. This material consisted of unstimulated CD4+ T cells sorted from spleen or lymph node cells, taken before intestinal transplant. The receptor source for this set is a human donor who received an intestinal transplant.

The chain employs TRBV4-1 and TRBJ1-1, with 7 bases aligning to TRBD1. The CDR3 spans 15 residues. Germline loops: CDR1 MGHRA, CDR2 YSYEKL. Trimming removed 1 base from V and 4 bases from J; junction bases left unmatched: 6. The CDR3 loop reads CASSQGDRGGTEAFF. The CDR3 coding sequence is TGCGCCAGCAGCCAAGGGGACAGAGGGGGCACTGAAGCTTTCTTT.

The J gene is TRBJ2-1, the V gene TRBV30; the match to TRBD2 covers 7 bases. CDR1 and CDR2 from the germline V gene are GTSNPN and SVGIG (reference sequence). CDR3 length equals 13 residues. The ends lost 3 bases at V and 9 bases at J; junction bases unmatched: 8. The CDR3 region is CAWRRTGGGEQFF. The CDR3 DNA is TGTGCCTGGAGGAGGACGGGGGGTGGTGAGCAGTTCTTC.

The chain couples TRBV9 to TRBJ1-3, with D tentatively TRBD1 (6 bases). This CDR3 has 14 amino acids. The germline V gene encodes CDR1 SGDLS and CDR2 YYNGEE. Trimming took 5 bases from V and 1 from J, leaving 10 bases between them. The CDR3 coding sequence is TGTGCCAGCAGAGGAGACAGGTCTGGAAACACCATATATTTT. Translating it yields CASRGDRSGNTIYF.

This chain connects TRBV12-5 to TRBJ2-3; 9 bases agree with TRBD1. The CDR3 length is 14 residues. Per the germline V gene, CDR1 is LGHNT and CDR2 is FRNRAP. With 1 base clipped from V and 4 bases from J, the junction kept 0 bases outside the gene matches. The CDR3 DNA follows: TGTGCTAGTGGTTTGGGACAGGGGGCAGATACGCAGTATTTT. Encoded protein: CASGLGQGADTQYF.

This chain joins TRBV5-4 and TRBJ1-4; unclear D gene. CDR3 length: 16 amino acids. V was trimmed by 0 bases and J by 4 bases, leaving 13 bases between them. Germline V gene lookup returns CDR1 SGHNT and CDR2 YYREEE (reference sequence). The CDR3 reads CASSLAVGGGNEKLFF. CDR3 in DNA: TGTGCCAGCAGCTTGGCTGTGGGAGGCGGTAATGAAAAACTGTTTTTT.

The chain joins TRBV27 to TRBJ1-2, with 9 bases lining up with TRBD1. Germline values: CDR1 MNHEY, CDR2 SMNVEV (reference sequence). The CDR3 length is 15 residues. Germline trimming cut 3 bases from V and 2 bases from J; bases unmatched to any gene: 4. The CDR3 sequence is CASSLSGTGNYGYTF. The DNA of the CDR3 is TGTGCCAGCAGTTTGTCCGGGACAGGGAACTATGGCTACACCTTC.

This chain uses TRBV9 with TRBJ2-1; 10 bases are a match to TRBD2. The CDR3 runs 19 residues. CDR1 is SGDLS and CDR2 is YYNGEE in the germline V gene. Trimming took 4 bases from V and 9 from J; bases not matched to a gene: 22. CDR3 sequence: CASSSTSGNGLGPRGEQFF. The CDR3 DNA sequence: TGTGCCAGCAGCTCCACTAGCGGGAACGGACTGGGGCCACGTGGTGAGCAGTTCTTC. The full variable domain, completed using reference TRBV9 and TRBJ2-1, is DSGVTQTPKHLITATGQRVTLRCSPRSGDLSVYWYQQSLDQGLQFLIQYYNGEERAKGNILERFSAQQFPDLHSELNLSSLELGDSALYFCASSSTSGNGLGPRGEQFFGPGTRLTVL.

The chain couples TRBV5-6 to TRBJ1-2, with a weak D call TRBD1 (6 bases). This CDR3 is built from 13 residues. Trimming left V 2 bases short and J 2 bases short, with 7 bases between. Germline CDR1 and CDR2: SGHDT and YYEEEE. As DNA, the CDR3 is TGTGCCAGCAGCTTTCAGGGGAACTATGGCTACACCTTC. It yields the protein CASSFQGNYGYTF.

J is TRBJ2-7 and V is TRBV5-1; D is perhaps TRBD1 (5 bases). The CDR3 extends over 14 amino acids. Trimming left V 1 base short and J 2 bases short, with 10 bases between. Germline assignment: CDR1 SGHRS and CDR2 YFSETQ. The CDR3 DNA sequence: TGCGCCAGCAGCTTGACAGGCGACACCTACGAGCAGTACTTC. This encodes CASSLTGDTYEQYF.

V usage is TRBV19 and J usage is TRBJ1-2, with TRBD1 matching over 8 bases. This CDR3 is built from 15 residues. V was pared by 1 base and J by 4 bases, with 5 bases of the junction left unmatched. The germline V gene has CDR1 LNHDA and CDR2 SQIVND (reference sequence). The CDR3 DNA reads TGTGCCAGTAGTATAGCGGCAGGGGGCGGCTATGGCTACACCTTC. Translated, it gives CASSIAAGGGYGYTF. Together with reference TRBV19 and TRBJ1-2, the CDR3 gives the full variable domain: DGGITQSPKYLFRKEGQNVTLSCEQNLNHDAMYWYRQDPGQGLRLIYYSQIVNDFQKGDIAEGYSVSREKKESFPLTVTSAQKNPTAFYLCASSIAAGGGYGYTFGSGTRLTVV.